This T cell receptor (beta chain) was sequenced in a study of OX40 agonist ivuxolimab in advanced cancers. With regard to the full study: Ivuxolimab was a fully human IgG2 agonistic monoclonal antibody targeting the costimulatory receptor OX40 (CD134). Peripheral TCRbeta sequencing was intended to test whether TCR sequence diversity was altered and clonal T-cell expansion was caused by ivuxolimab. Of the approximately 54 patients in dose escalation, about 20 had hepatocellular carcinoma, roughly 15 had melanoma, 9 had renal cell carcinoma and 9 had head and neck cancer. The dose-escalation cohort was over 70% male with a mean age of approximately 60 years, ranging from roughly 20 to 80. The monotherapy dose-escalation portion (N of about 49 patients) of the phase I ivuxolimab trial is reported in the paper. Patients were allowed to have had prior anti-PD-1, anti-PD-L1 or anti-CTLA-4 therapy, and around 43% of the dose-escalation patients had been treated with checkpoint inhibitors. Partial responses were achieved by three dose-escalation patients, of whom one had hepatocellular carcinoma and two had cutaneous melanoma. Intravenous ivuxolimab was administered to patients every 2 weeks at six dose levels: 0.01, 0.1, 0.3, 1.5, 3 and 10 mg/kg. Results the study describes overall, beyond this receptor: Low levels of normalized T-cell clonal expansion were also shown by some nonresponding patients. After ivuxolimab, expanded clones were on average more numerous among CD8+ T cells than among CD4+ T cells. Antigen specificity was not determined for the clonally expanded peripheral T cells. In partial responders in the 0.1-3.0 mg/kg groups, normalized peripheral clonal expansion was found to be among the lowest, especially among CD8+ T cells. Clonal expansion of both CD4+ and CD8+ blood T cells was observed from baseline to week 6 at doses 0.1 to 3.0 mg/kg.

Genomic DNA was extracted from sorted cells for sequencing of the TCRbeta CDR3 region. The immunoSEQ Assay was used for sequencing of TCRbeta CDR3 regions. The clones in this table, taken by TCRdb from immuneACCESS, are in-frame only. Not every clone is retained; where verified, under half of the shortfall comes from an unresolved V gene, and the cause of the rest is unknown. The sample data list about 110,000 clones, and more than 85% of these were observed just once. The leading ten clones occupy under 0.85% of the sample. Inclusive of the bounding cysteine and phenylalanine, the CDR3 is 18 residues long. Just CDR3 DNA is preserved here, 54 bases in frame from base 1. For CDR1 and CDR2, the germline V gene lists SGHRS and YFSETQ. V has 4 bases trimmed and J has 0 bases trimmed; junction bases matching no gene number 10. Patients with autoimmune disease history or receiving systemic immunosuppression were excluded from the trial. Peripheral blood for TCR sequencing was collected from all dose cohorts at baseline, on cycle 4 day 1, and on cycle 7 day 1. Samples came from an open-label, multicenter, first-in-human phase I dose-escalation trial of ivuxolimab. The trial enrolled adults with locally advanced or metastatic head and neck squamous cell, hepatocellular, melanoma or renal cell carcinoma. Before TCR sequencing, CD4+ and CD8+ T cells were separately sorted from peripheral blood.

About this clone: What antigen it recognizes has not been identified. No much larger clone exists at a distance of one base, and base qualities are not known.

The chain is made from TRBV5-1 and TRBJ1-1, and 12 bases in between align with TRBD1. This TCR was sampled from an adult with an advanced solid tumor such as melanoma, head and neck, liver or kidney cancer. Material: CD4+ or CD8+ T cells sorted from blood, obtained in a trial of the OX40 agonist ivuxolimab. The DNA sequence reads TGCGCCAGCAGCGTGGAGCCGGGACAGGGGGCCTTGAACACTGAAGCTTTCTTT. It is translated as CASSVEPGQGALNTEAFF. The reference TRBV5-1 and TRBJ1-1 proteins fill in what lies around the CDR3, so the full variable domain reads KAGVTQTPRYLIKTRGQQVTLSCSPISGHRSVSWYQQTPGQGLQFLFEYFSETQRNKGNFPGRFSGRQFSNSRSEMNVSTLELGDSALYLCASSVEPGQGALNTEAFFGQGTRLTVV.